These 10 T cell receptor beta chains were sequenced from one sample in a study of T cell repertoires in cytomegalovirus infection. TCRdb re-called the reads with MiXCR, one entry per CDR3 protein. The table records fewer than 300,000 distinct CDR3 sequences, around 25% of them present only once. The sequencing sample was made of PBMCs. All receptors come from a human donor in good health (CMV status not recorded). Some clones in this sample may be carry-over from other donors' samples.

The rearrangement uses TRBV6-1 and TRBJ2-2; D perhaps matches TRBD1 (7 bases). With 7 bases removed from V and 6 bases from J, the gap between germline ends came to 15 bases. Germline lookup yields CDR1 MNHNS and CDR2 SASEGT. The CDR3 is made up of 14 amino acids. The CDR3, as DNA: TGTGCCAGCACTCGCGTCAGGGGGGCCGGGGAGCTGTTTTTT. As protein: CASTRVRGAGELFF.

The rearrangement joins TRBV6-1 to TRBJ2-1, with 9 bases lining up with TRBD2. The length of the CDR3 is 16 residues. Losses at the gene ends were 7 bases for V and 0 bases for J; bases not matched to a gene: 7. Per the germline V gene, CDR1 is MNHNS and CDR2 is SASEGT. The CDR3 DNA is TGTGCCAGCAACCGACTAGCGGCCCTCTCCTACAATGAGCAGTTCTTC. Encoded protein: CASNRLAALSYNEQFF.

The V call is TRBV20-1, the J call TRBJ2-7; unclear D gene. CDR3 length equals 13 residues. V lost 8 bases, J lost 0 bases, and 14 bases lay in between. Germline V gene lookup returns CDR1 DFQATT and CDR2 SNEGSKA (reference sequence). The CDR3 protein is CSFRVSSSYEQYF. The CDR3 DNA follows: TGCAGTTTTAGGGTTTCGAGCTCCTACGAGCAGTACTTC.

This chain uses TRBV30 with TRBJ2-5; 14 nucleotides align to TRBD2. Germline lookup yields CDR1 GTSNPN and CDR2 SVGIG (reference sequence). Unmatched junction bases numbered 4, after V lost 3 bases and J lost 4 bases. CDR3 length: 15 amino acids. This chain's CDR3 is CAWRGGLAGGETQYF. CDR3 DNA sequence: TGTGCCTGGAGGGGTGGACTAGCGGGGGGAGAGACCCAGTACTTC.

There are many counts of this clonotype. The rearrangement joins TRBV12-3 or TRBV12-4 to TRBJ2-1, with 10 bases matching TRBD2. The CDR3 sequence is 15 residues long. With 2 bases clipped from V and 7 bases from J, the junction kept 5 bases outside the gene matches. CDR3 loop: CASSLSGRVVNEQFF. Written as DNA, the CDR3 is TGTGCCAGCAGTTTAAGCGGGAGGGTCGTTAATGAGCAGTTCTTC.

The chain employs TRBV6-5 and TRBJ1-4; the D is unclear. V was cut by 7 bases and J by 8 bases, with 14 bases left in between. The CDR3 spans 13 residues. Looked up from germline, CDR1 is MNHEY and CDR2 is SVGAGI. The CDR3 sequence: CASKSTVREKLFF. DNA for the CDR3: TGTGCCAGCAAGTCTACAGTCCGGGAAAAACTGTTTTTT.

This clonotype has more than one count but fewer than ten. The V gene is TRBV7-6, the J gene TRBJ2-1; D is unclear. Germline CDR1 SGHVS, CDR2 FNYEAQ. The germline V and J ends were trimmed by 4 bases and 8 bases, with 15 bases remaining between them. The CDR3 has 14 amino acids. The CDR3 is CASSYDRKGDEQFF. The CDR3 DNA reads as TGTGCCAGCAGCTACGATCGTAAGGGCGATGAGCAGTTCTTC.

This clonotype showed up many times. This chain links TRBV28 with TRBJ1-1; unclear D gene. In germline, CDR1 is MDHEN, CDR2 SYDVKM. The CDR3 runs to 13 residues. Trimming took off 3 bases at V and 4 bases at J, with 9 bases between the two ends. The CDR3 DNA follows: TGTGCCAGCAGTTTCCCCCGGGGCACTGAAGCTTTCTTT. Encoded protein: CASSFPRGTEAFF.

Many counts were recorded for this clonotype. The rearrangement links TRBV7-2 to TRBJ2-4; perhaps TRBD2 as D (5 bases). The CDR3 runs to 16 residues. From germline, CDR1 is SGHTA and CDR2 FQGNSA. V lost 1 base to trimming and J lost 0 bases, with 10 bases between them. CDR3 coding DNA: TGTGCCAGCAGCTTAGGACGGGATCTAGCCAAAAACATTCAGTACTTC. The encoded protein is CASSLGRDLAKNIQYF.

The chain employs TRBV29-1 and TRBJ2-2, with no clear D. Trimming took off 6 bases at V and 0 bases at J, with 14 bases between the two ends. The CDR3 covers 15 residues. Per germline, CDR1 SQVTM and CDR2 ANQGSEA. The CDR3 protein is CSVRRAGSNTGELFF. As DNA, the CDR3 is TGCAGCGTGAGAAGAGCTGGGTCGAACACCGGGGAGCTGTTTTTT.